This T cell receptor beta chain was found in a study of shared T cell receptors in the human thymus. V shed 7 bases and J shed 2 bases, with 11 bases lying between them. The CDR3 extends over 13 amino acids. CDR1 and CDR2 (germline): LNHDA, SQIVND (reference sequence). Sequencing used immunoSEQ multiplex PCR; TCRdb keeps in-frame clones, though not all of them. The sample holds 700,000 to 750,000 clones, approximately 83% seen once. This sample also appeared in a second study, on human thymus T cells. Per that paper: Donor material was obtained from healthy Finnish infants undergoing corrective surgery for congenital heart defects. Corrective cardiac surgery supplied the resected thymus tissue. Repertoires from thymus and blood appeared to show biased V and J gene usage. Highly overlapping thymic repertoires among unrelated individuals were reported in related research.

The TCR originated in a girl in the first two years of life with a congenital heart defect. The specimen sequenced was thymocytes. The chain joins TRBV19 to TRBJ1-2; D is undetermined. CDR3 amino acids: CASINPRNYGYTF. The CDR3 DNA sequence: TGTGCCAGTATAAACCCGAGGAACTATGGCTACACCTTC.